Following are 9 T cell receptor beta chains from one sample sequenced in a study of shared clonotypes between healthy human individuals (dated by TCRdb to about 2020). Libraries were built with the immunoSEQ multiplex PCR assay. The table was pulled from immuneACCESS by TCRdb, which kept in-frame rearrangements only. Such tables lose some clones; where checked, under half of the loss comes from unresolved V genes, and the rest has no known cause. In all, the sample holds 2 million to 2.5 million clones, and 85% to 95% of those were seen once. Around 0.4% of the sample is held by the ten biggest clonotypes. The material sequenced was naive CD4+ T cells from PBMCs. In the paper's terms, the cell subset or site label means: CD45RA+ positively selected. These receptors came from a man aged 18-30 years in good health. Some clones in this sample may be carry-over from other donors' samples.

The chain combines TRBV9 with TRBJ2-2, with D possibly matching TRBD2 (6 bases). The ends were cut back, 3 bases at V and 0 bases at J, with 15 bases in the middle. The germline V gene encodes CDR1 SGDLS and CDR2 YYNGEE. The CDR3 has 17 amino acids. The CDR3 nucleotides are TGTGCCAGCAGCGCACCCCCCGGAGGGCCGAACACCGGGGAGCTGTTTTTT. This sequence encodes CASSAPPGGPNTGELFF.

This clone was observed once. This rearrangement joins TRBV28 to TRBJ2-1; TRBD1 aligns across 8 bases. Unmatched junction bases numbered 8, after V lost 8 bases and J lost 8 bases. This CDR3 is 13 amino acids long. From germline, CDR1 is MDHEN and CDR2 SYDVKM. CDR3 residues: CASGRGRRDEQFF. The CDR3 DNA reads as TGTGCCAGCGGCAGGGGGCGAAGGGATGAGCAGTTCTTC.

This clone was seen only once. The genes are TRBV28 and TRBJ2-6; possibly TRBD1 or TRBD2 for D (5 bases each). This CDR3 comprises 15 residues. Germline CDR1 is MDHEN and CDR2 is SYDVKM. The V end lost 5 bases, the J end lost 2 bases, and 10 bases lay between the germline ends. CDR3: CASSTGTPGANVLTF. The DNA for the CDR3 is TGTGCCAGCAGTACCGGGACGCCTGGGGCCAACGTCCTGACTTTC.

This chain uses TRBV5-1 with TRBJ1-2; 8 bases fit TRBD1. The CDR3 sequence is 14 residues long. The ends lost 0 bases at V and 7 bases at J; junction bases unmatched: 5. The V gene's germline CDR1 is SGHRS and CDR2 YFSETQ. The chain's CDR3 is CASSLVGQGVGYTF. The CDR3 region has the DNA TGCGCCAGCAGCTTGGTAGGACAGGGTGTTGGCTACACCTTC.

The chain couples TRBV20-1 to TRBJ2-5; D is unclear. The end of the DNA is better explained by TRBJ2-7, so the J call may be wrong. CDR1 and CDR2 from the germline V gene are DFQATT and SNEGSKA (reference sequence). CDR3 size: 11 residues. CDR3 in amino acids: CSALGRDEQYF. DNA of the CDR3: TGCAGTGCCTTAGGACGGGACGAGCAGTACTTC.

The CDR3, as DNA: TGTGCCAGCATCCCCGGGAGGGACGGATCCTACGAGCAGTACTTC. Encoded protein: CASIPGRDGSYEQYF. This chain uses TRBV7-8 with TRBJ2-7, with 8 bases identical to TRBD2. The germline gives CDR1 SGHVS, CDR2 FQNEAQ. Trimming took 7 bases from V and 1 from J; bases not matched to a gene: 9. The CDR3 spans 15 residues.

V is TRBV5-1 and J is TRBJ2-1, with 7 positions matching TRBD2. V lost 0 bases to trimming and J lost 10 bases; unmatched junction nucleotides: 10. This CDR3 contains 15 residues. The germline V gene has CDR1 SGHRS and CDR2 YFSETQ. CDR3 amino acids: CASSLELARPGEQFF. The CDR3 DNA reads as TGCGCCAGCAGCTTGGAACTAGCGCGCCCGGGGGAGCAGTTCTTC.

The rearrangement joins TRBV5-6 to TRBJ2-5, with D perhaps matching TRBD1 (6 bases). The V gene's germline CDR1 is SGHDT and CDR2 YYEEEE. The CDR3 runs to 13 residues. V gave up 2 bases and J gave up 2 bases, with 7 bases separating them. The CDR3 nucleotides are TGTGCCAGCAGCTTACAGGGTCAAGAGACCCAGTACTTC. It encodes CASSLQGQETQYF.

This clone has a single count. The V gene is TRBV5-6, the J gene TRBJ1-3; the match to TRBD1 covers 7 bases. The CDR3 is made up of 13 amino acids. The J segment lost 4 bases and the V segment lost 5 bases, leaving 3 bases of the junction unmatched. Germline loops: CDR1 SGHDT, CDR2 YYEEEE. CDR3 loop: CASRLTGGNTIYF. The CDR3 DNA reads TGTGCCAGCAGACTGACAGGGGGAAACACCATATATTTT.